The 20 T cell receptor beta chains below come from one sample, sequenced in a study of regulatory T cells in long-lasting Graves disease. To make TCR beta libraries, researchers used iRepertoire HTBI primers and Arm-PCR of CDR3 regions. TCRdb called the multiplex PCR reads again in MiXCR, with one record for every CDR3 protein. The sample records 400,000 to 450,000 distinct CDR3 sequences, around 22% being singletons. The time point here: persistent/refractory GD, antithyroid drugs over 5 years with positive TRAb. The TCR library was prepared using RNA isolated from PBMCs. The sample consisted of peripheral blood mononuclear cells (PBMCs), taken when the disease was refractory, from a patient treated with antithyroid drugs. These receptors came from a female donor with Graves disease.

This clonotype showed up just a few times. V is TRBV7-6 and J is TRBJ2-2; a weak D match, TRBD1 (5 bases). CDR1 is SGHVS, CDR2 FNYEAQ, per germline. The CDR3 runs to 13 residues. V was trimmed by 2 bases and J by 11 bases, leaving 12 bases between them. The CDR3 protein is CASSLSAGFELFF. CDR3 DNA: TGTGCCAGCAGCTTAAGTGCAGGGTTCGAGCTGTTTTTT.

The V gene is TRBV9, the J gene TRBJ1-6, with D uncertain. CDR1 SGDLS and CDR2 YYNGEE come from the germline V gene. The V end lost 0 bases, the J end lost 8 bases, and 9 bases lay between the germline ends. This CDR3 is built from 14 residues. The CDR3: CASSVGGFDSPLHF. The DNA for the CDR3 is TGTGCCAGCAGCGTAGGAGGTTTCGATTCACCCCTCCACTTT.

The V call is TRBV14, the J call TRBJ2-7; 9 bases line up with TRBD2. Germline V gene lookup returns CDR1 SGHDN and CDR2 FVKESK. This CDR3 is 16 amino acids long. Losses at the gene ends were 4 bases for V and 8 bases for J; bases not matched to a gene: 15. The CDR3 DNA is TGTGCCAGCAGCCCACTTGAGGTAGCGGGAGTGAGAAAGCAGTACTTC. Residues: CASSPLEVAGVRKQYF.

As regards this clonotype: This may stem from a read error, because a much larger clone lies one nucleotide away. The rearrangement uses TRBV20-1 and TRBJ2-7; 7 bases match TRBD1. The CDR3 spans 13 residues. Germline V gene sequence: CDR1 DFQATT, CDR2 SNEGSKA (reference sequence). J gave up 9 bases and V 5 bases, and 13 bases lay outside the gene matches. DNA of the CDR3: TGCAGTGCTCCGACAGGGAGTGGAGATGGGCAGTACTTC. Protein product: CSAPTGSGDGQYF.

This rearrangement joins TRBV13 to TRBJ2-2; TRBD2 matches 7 bases. CDR1 and CDR2 (germline): PRHDT, FYEKMQ (reference sequence). CDR3 length: 16 amino acids. Trimming at V came to 10 bases and at J to 3 bases, leaving 14 bases not matched to a gene. The CDR3 sequence is CANRPAGTEDTGELFF. The CDR3 DNA reads as TGTGCCAACAGACCAGCGGGGACGGAAGACACCGGGGAGCTGTTTTTT.

The chain carries TRBV6-1 and TRBJ2-7, with D unclear. Germline V gene data show CDR1 as MNHNS and CDR2 as SASEGT. The CDR3 is 13 residues long. V was cut by 5 bases and J by 3 bases, with 11 bases left in between. The CDR3 reads CASSRQIYYEQYF. CDR3 coding DNA: TGTGCCAGCAGTCGCCAAATATACTACGAGCAGTACTTC.

The V gene is TRBV6-1, the J gene TRBJ1-6; 9 bases agree with TRBD1. Trimming cost V 8 bases and J 8 bases; bases outside gene matches: 10. This CDR3 spans 15 amino acids. The germline CDR1 and CDR2 sequences are MNHNS and SASEGT. The CDR3 DNA reads TGTGCCAGCGGCGGACCCGGGACAGGGTATTCACCCCTCCACTTT. It encodes CASGGPGTGYSPLHF.

This clonotype was recorded a few times. The chain uses TRBV20-1 and TRBJ2-3; D is tentatively TRBD1 or TRBD2 (5 bases each). CDR3 length: 12 residues. Trimming cost V 6 bases and J 11 bases, with 18 bases left between them. CDR1 and CDR2 from the germline V gene are DFQATT and SNEGSKA (reference sequence). The CDR3 DNA reads TGCAGTGCCAGAACTCCGGGGCAGGGGCAGTATTTT. Protein product: CSARTPGQGQYF.

This clonotype was detected only a few times. The chain employs TRBV20-1 and TRBJ1-1, with unresolved D. Trimming pared 5 bases from V and 2 bases from J, leaving 21 bases between. The germline CDR1 and CDR2 sequences are DFQATT and SNEGSKA (reference sequence). The CDR3 totals 16 residues. For the CDR3, the DNA is TGCAGTGCTCTAAGGAGTCACTGGCAGGTTAACACTGAAGCTTTCTTT. This encodes CSALRSHWQVNTEAFF.

In its sample, this clonotype was seen many times. V and J are TRBV11-1 and TRBJ1-1; D not certain. The CDR3 is made up of 12 amino acids. Per the germline V gene, CDR1 is SGHAT and CDR2 is FQDESV (reference sequence). V was pared by 5 bases and J by 5 bases, with 9 bases between. CDR3 sequence: CASSKIGTEAFF. The CDR3 nucleotides read TGTGCCAGCAGCAAGATCGGGACTGAAGCTTTCTTT.

In this sample, this clonotype turned up a few times. Here the CDR3 reads CASSGGQGVGEQFF. The CDR3 nucleotides read TGTGCCAGCAGTGGGGGACAGGGGGTTGGTGAGCAGTTCTTC. The chain employs TRBV2 and TRBJ2-1, with 11 nucleotides matching TRBD1. V lost 4 bases, J lost 9 bases, and 5 bases stayed unmatched. The length of the CDR3 is 14 residues. In germline, CDR1 is SNHLY, CDR2 FYNNEI.

Concerning this clonotype: A much bigger clone sits one base away, suggesting this may be a read error. This chain connects TRBV6-1 to TRBJ1-5; D remains unclear. CDR3 length equals 13 residues. CDR1 MNHNS and CDR2 SASEGT come from the germline V gene. The CDR3 is CGSSGWVGQPQHF. In nucleotides, the CDR3 is TGTGGCAGCAGTGGATGGGTTGGGCAGCCCCAGCATTTT.

This clonotype turned up a few times. V gene TRBV29-1 combines with J gene TRBJ1-2; a weak D match, TRBD1 (6 bases). CDR3 length: 14 residues. Trimming shortened V by 0 bases and J by 8 bases, and 16 bases separated the two germline ends. The V gene's germline CDR1 is SQVTM and CDR2 ANQGSEA. The chain's CDR3 is CSVEDSPGAGGYTF. In DNA, the CDR3 is TGCAGCGTTGAAGACTCTCCGGGGGCCGGCGGCTACACCTTC.

The V call is TRBV7-9, the J call TRBJ1-2; 7 bases map to TRBD1. The CDR3 is 15 residues long. Germline CDR1 reads SEHNR; CDR2 reads FQNEAQ (reference sequence). V shed 6 bases and J 3 bases; nucleotides not matched to a gene: 10. CDR3 region: CASRTLDRLDYGYTF. The CDR3 DNA reads TGTGCCAGCAGGACATTGGACAGGTTGGACTATGGCTACACCTTC.

This clonotype was observed a handful of times. The V call is TRBV18, the J call TRBJ1-1; D is possibly TRBD1 (6 bases). CDR3 size: 14 residues. The V gene lost 2 bases and the J gene lost 4 bases, with 11 bases spanning the gap. Germline values: CDR1 KGHSH, CDR2 LQKENI. CDR3 sequence: CASSPEGESTEAFF. In nucleotides, the CDR3 is TGTGCCAGCTCACCAGAGGGGGAGAGCACTGAAGCTTTCTTT.

Notes on this clonotype: One base away lies a much larger clone, so this may be a sequencing read error. The chain employs TRBV2 and TRBJ1-5; TRBD1 agrees at 8 bases. The CDR3 consists of 15 residues. V gave up 2 bases and J gave up 2 bases; unmatched junction bases: 2. Germline CDR1 SNHLY, CDR2 FYNNEI. CDR3 in DNA: TGTGCCAGCAGTGAAAAGACAGGGGGCAATCAGCCCCAGCATTTT. Amino acids: CASSEKTGGNQPQHF.

A few counts support this clonotype. The chain uses TRBV5-1 and TRBJ2-7; 9 bases are shared with TRBD2. Germline trimming cut 0 bases from V and 5 bases from J; bases unmatched to any gene: 3. This CDR3 is 14 amino acids long. The germline CDR1 and CDR2 sequences are SGHRS and YFSETQ. CDR3 loop: CASSLEGLAHEQYF. CDR3 sequence (DNA): TGCGCCAGCAGCTTGGAGGGACTAGCCCACGAGCAGTACTTC.

This clonotype occurred many times. V and J are TRBV28 and TRBJ1-1; 9 positions agree with TRBD1. Germline values: CDR1 MDHEN, CDR2 SYDVKM. The CDR3 totals 14 residues. V lost 0 bases, J lost 5 bases, and 1 base stayed unmatched. CDR3 coding DNA: TGTGCCAGCAGTTTATGGGACAGGGGAACTGAAGCTTTCTTT. The encoded protein is CASSLWDRGTEAFF.

In this sample, this clonotype turned up a few times. The chain is built from TRBV9 and TRBJ1-3; 8 bases are a match to TRBD1. This CDR3 contains 18 residues. The trim removed 4 bases at V and 0 bases at J, leaving 12 bases unmatched. The germline CDR1 and CDR2 sequences are SGDLS and YYNGEE. CDR3 region: CASSQNMGTGHSGNTIYF. The CDR3, as DNA: TGTGCCAGCAGCCAAAACATGGGGACAGGCCACTCTGGAAACACCATATATTTT. The full variable domain, completed using reference TRBV9 and TRBJ1-3, is DSGVTQTPKHLITATGQRVTLRCSPRSGDLSVYWYQQSLDQGLQFLIQYYNGEERAKGNILERFSAQQFPDLHSELNLSSLELGDSALYFCASSQNMGTGHSGNTIYFGEGSWLTVV.

The V gene is TRBV29-1, the J gene TRBJ1-1; no clear D. Germline CDR1 reads SQVTM; CDR2 reads ANQGSEA. V gave up 7 bases and J gave up 3 bases, with 12 bases separating them. The length of the CDR3 is 12 residues. The CDR3 region has the DNA TGCAGCGGGCAGAGAGGCGACACTGAAGCTTTCTTT. Its translation is CSGQRGDTEAFF.